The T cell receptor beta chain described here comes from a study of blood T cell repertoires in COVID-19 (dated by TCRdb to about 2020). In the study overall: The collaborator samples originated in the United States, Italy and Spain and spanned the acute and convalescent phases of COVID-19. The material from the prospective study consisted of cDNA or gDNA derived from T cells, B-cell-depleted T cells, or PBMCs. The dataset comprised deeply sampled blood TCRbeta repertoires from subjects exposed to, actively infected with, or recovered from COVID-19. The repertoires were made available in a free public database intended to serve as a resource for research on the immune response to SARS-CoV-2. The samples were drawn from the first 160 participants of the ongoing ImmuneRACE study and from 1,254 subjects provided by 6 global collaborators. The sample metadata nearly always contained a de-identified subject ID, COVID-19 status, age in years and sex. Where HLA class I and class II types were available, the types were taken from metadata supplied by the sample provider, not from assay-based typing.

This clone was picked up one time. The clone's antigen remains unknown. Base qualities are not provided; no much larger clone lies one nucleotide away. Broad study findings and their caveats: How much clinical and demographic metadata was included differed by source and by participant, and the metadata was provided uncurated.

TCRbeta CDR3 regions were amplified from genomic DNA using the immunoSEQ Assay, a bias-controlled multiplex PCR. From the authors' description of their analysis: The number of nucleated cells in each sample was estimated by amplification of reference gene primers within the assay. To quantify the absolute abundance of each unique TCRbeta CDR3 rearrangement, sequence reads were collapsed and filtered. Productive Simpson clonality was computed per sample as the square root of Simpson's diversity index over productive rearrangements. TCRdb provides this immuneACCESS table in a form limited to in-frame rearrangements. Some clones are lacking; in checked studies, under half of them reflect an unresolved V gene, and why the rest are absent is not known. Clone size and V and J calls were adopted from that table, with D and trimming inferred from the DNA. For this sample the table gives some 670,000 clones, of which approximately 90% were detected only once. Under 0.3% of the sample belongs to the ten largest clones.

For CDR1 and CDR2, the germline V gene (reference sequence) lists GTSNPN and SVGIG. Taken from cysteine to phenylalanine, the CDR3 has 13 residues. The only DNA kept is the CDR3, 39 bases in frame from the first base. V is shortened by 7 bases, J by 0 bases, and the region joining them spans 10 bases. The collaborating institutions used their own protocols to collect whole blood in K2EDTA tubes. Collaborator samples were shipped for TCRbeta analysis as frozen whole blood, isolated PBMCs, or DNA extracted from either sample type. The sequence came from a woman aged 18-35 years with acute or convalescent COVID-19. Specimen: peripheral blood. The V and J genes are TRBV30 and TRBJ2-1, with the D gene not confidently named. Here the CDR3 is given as CAFTLSSYNEQFF. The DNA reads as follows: TGTGCCTTTACCTTGAGCTCCTACAATGAGCAGTTCTTC.